The 30 T cell receptor beta chains below were found in one sample sequenced in a study of shared clonotypes between healthy human individuals. Clones were read by immunoSEQ multiplex PCR, and TCRdb kept only the in-frame ones, dropping some. The sample records about 2.4 million clones, roughly 92% being singletons. Sequencing used naive CD4+ T cells sorted from blood. Regarding subset: CD45RA+ positively selected. The receptor source for this set is a man younger than 30 in good health.

The V and J genes are TRBV7-9 and TRBJ1-2; TRBD1 matches 7 bases. Germline lookup yields CDR1 SEHNR and CDR2 FQNEAQ (reference sequence). The V gene end was trimmed by 5 bases and the J gene end by 4 bases; junction bases not matched to a gene: 1. The CDR3 runs 12 residues. CDR3 DNA sequence: TGTGCCAGCAGCGGGACAGCCTATGGCTACACCTTC. Translating it yields CASSGTAYGYTF.

V gene TRBV6-6 combines with J gene TRBJ2-4, with D possibly TRBD2 on 5 matching bases. There are 15 residues in the CDR3. V was trimmed by 4 bases and J by 8 bases, leaving 18 bases between them. Germline values: CDR1 MNHNY, CDR2 SVGAGI (reference sequence). The CDR3 DNA reads TGTGCCAGCAGTTCACCCCTTAGGCCCGGGGACATTCAGTACTTC. Its translation: CASSSPLRPGDIQYF.

The sample holds a few counts of this clone. At one of its ends the junction is not consistent with the germline gene, which may arise from a read error. This chain links TRBV7-7 with TRBJ1-2, with a weak D call TRBD1 (6 bases). Germline V CDR1 and CDR2: SSHAT, FNYEAQ (reference sequence). The CDR3 is 17 residues long. The CDR3 DNA reads TGTGCTAGCAGCTTAGGCCTCAACAGGGCCCGCGGGTATGGCTACACCTTC. This gives the protein CASSLGLNRARGYGYTF.

A remark on this clone: Other nucleotide sequences from this sample produce the same CDR3. This rearrangement joins TRBV30 to TRBJ1-5, with 8 nucleotides matching TRBD1. The CDR3 totals 14 residues. The germline CDR1 and CDR2 sequences are GTSNPN and SVGIG (reference sequence). After removal of 0 bases from V and 5 bases from J, the junction contained 3 bases not matched to a gene. CDR3 region: CAWSVGQGDQPQHF. Here the CDR3 DNA reads TGTGCCTGGAGTGTCGGACAGGGAGATCAGCCCCAGCATTTT.

Concerning this clone: Distinct nucleotide sequences in the sample also encode this CDR3. The V call is TRBV9, the J call TRBJ2-3, with 10 bases aligning to TRBD2. This CDR3 region has 15 residues. CDR1 is SGDLS and CDR2 is YYNGEE in the germline V gene. The V and J ends lost 1 base and 3 bases, in that order; junction bases with no gene match: 2. The CDR3 protein is CASSVSSGRTDTQYF. The CDR3 DNA reads TGTGCCAGCAGCGTATCTAGCGGGAGAACAGATACGCAGTATTTT. Supplemented by reference TRBV9 and TRBJ2-3, the full variable domain reads DSGVTQTPKHLITATGQRVTLRCSPRSGDLSVYWYQQSLDQGLQFLIQYYNGEERAKGNILERFSAQQFPDLHSELNLSSLELGDSALYFCASSVSSGRTDTQYFGPGTRLTVL.

This chain joins TRBV19 and TRBJ1-2; D is uncertain. Trimming pared 3 bases from V and 5 bases from J, leaving 19 bases between. The CDR3 has 16 residues. The germline CDR1 and CDR2 sequences are LNHDA and SQIVND (reference sequence). The DNA of the CDR3 is TGTGCCAGTAGTATCTCGGCCGGCAGATACTCGTATGGCTACACCTTC. Translation gives CASSISAGRYSYGYTF.

J is TRBJ2-7 and V is TRBV10-3, with 8 bases matching TRBD1. With V trimmed by 6 bases and J by 3 bases, 4 bases remained unmatched. Germline values: CDR1 ENHRY, CDR2 SYGVKD. CDR3 length: 13 residues. CDR3 DNA sequence: TGTGCCATCAGGGGACAGGTATACTACGAGCAGTACTTC. This encodes CAIRGQVYYEQYF.

The chain combines TRBV5-6 with TRBJ2-3; D is uncertain. The CDR3 extends over 12 amino acids. In germline, CDR1 is SGHDT, CDR2 YYEEEE. V gave up 4 bases and J gave up 2 bases, with 5 bases separating them. The CDR3 DNA follows: TGTGCCAGCAGCCCGAACACAGATACGCAGTATTTT. This gives the protein CASSPNTDTQYF.

The chain carries TRBV10-1 and TRBJ2-3, with D possibly matching TRBD2 (5 bases). V shed 5 bases and J shed 5 bases, with 8 bases lying between them. The CDR3 spans 12 residues. Germline values: CDR1 WNHNN, CDR2 SYGVQD (reference sequence). The CDR3 coding sequence is TGCGCCAGCAGTAAGAGCGGAGATACGCAGTATTTT. Its translation: CASSKSGDTQYF.

Details on this clone: Other DNA sequences from this sample encode an identical CDR3 as well. J is TRBJ1-1 and V is TRBV30, with TRBD1 as a possible D gene (6 bases). Between the trimmed V and J ends, which lost 2 bases and 1 base, there was a span of 8 bases. This CDR3 has 13 amino acids. CDR1 is GTSNPN, CDR2 SVGIG, per germline (reference sequence). CDR3 DNA sequence: TGTGCCTGGAGTCTACAGGGGAACACTGAAGCTTTCTTT. Translating it yields CAWSLQGNTEAFF.

J is TRBJ2-3 and V is TRBV5-6, with D perhaps being TRBD1 or TRBD2 (5 bases each). Germline V CDR1 and CDR2: SGHDT, YYEEEE. The CDR3 spans 14 residues. The V end was cut by 6 bases, the J end by 1 base, with 12 bases between. CDR3 sequence reads: CASTPGAGTDTQYF. CDR3 DNA: TGTGCCAGCACCCCCGGGGCAGGCACAGATACGCAGTATTTT.

The gene calls are TRBV28 and TRBJ2-1, with D possibly being TRBD1 (6 bases). V was trimmed by 4 bases and J by 7 bases, leaving 11 bases between them. The CDR3 has 13 residues. Germline V CDR1 and CDR2: MDHEN, SYDVKM. The CDR3 is CASSSQGRNEQFF. For the CDR3, the DNA is TGTGCCAGCAGTTCACAGGGAAGGAATGAGCAGTTCTTC.

The chain is built from TRBV2 and TRBJ2-1, with D possibly being TRBD2 (6 bases). Looked up from germline, CDR1 is SNHLY and CDR2 is FYNNEI. V dropped 6 bases and J dropped 6 bases, with 15 bases sitting between them. This CDR3 has 14 amino acids. Here the CDR3 reads CASSPGGTGNEQFF. DNA for the CDR3: TGTGCCAGCAGCCCAGGAGGGACGGGCAATGAGCAGTTCTTC.

A few counts support this clone. V and J are TRBV5-1 and TRBJ1-6; 9 bases align to TRBD1. The CDR3 is made up of 16 amino acids. CDR1 and CDR2 from the germline V gene are SGHRS and YFSETQ. The V gene end was trimmed by 3 bases and the J gene end by 6 bases; junction bases not matched to a gene: 7. Here the CDR3 DNA reads TGCGCCAGCAGCTCCGGGACAGGGAAGAGTAATTCACCCCTCCACTTT. Amino acid sequence: CASSSGTGKSNSPLHF.

The J gene is TRBJ2-3, the V gene TRBV15, with 9 bases matching TRBD2. CDR1 is LNHNV and CDR2 is YYDKDF in the germline V gene (reference sequence). Trimming at V came to 0 bases and at J to 9 bases, leaving 4 bases not matched to a gene. The CDR3 has 14 amino acids. CDR3 coding DNA: TGTGCCACCAGCAGAGAAGGCGGGAGGGGAACGCAGTATTTT. It specifies CATSREGGRGTQYF.

The chain joins TRBV2 to TRBJ2-3; D remains unclear. The V and J ends lost 7 bases and 0 bases respectively, with 8 bases between them. The germline V gene encodes CDR1 SNHLY and CDR2 FYNNEI. The CDR3 is made up of 13 amino acids. The chain's CDR3 is CASNGRSTDTQYF. The DNA of the CDR3 is TGTGCCAGCAATGGCAGGAGCACAGATACGCAGTATTTT.

The V and J genes are TRBV30 and TRBJ1-5; D not certain. The germline gives CDR1 GTSNPN, CDR2 SVGIG (reference sequence). The V and J ends lost 3 bases and 5 bases respectively, with 11 bases between them. The CDR3 runs 13 residues. Written as DNA, the CDR3 is TGTGCCTGGAGGGAGAACGGAGATCAGCCCCAGCATTTT. Its translation is CAWRENGDQPQHF.

The V call is TRBV7-2, the J call TRBJ2-3; 7 positions match TRBD2. Germline CDR1 reads SGHTA; CDR2 reads FQGNSA. V shed 4 bases, J shed 2 bases, and the junction held 9 bases outside the gene matches. This CDR3 region has 16 residues. The CDR3 here is CASSSGTTRATDTQYF. CDR3 sequence (DNA): TGTGCCAGCAGCTCCGGGACTACCCGAGCCACAGATACGCAGTATTTT.

Notes on this clone: The sample carries other DNA sequences with the same CDR3. This chain links TRBV5-4 with TRBJ2-3; D call uncertain. The CDR3 is made up of 13 amino acids. Germline assignment: CDR1 SGHNT and CDR2 YYREEE (reference sequence). V lost 2 bases, J lost 0 bases, and 4 bases lay in between. CDR3 sequence: CASSFPSTDTQYF. Written as DNA, the CDR3 is TGTGCCAGCAGCTTTCCGAGCACAGATACGCAGTATTTT.

This rearrangement joins TRBV28 to TRBJ2-1, with a tentative D call TRBD1 (6 bases). V lost 1 base, J lost 8 bases, and 18 bases lay in between. The CDR3 is made up of 16 amino acids. In germline, CDR1 is MDHEN, CDR2 SYDVKM. Here the CDR3 DNA reads TGTGCCAGCAGTTTATCGGTCCAGGGGCCTAGGGATGAGCAGTTCTTC. The encoded protein is CASSLSVQGPRDEQFF. Full variable domain (rest looked up from reference TRBV28 and TRBJ2-1): DVKVTQSSRYLVKRTGEKVFLECVQDMDHENMFWYRQDPGLGLRLIYFSYDVKMKEKGDIPEGYSVSREKKERFSLILESASTNQTSMYLCASSLSVQGPRDEQFFGPGTRLTVL.

The V gene is TRBV11-2, the J gene TRBJ2-2, with 11 bases that match TRBD2. The germline V gene encodes CDR1 SGHAT and CDR2 FQNNGV. The CDR3 runs to 17 residues. Trimming removed 5 bases from V and 5 bases from J; junction bases left unmatched: 10. CDR3 in DNA: TGTGCCAGCAGCCTGCGGATAGCGGGAGGGGGGACCGGGGAGCTGTTTTTT. Amino acid sequence: CASSLRIAGGGTGELFF.

The chain links TRBV19 to TRBJ2-7; TRBD1 is a possible D gene (6 bases). This CDR3 spans 11 amino acids. The germline gives CDR1 LNHDA, CDR2 SQIVND (reference sequence). The V end was cut by 4 bases, the J end by 7 bases, with 8 bases between. This chain's CDR3 is CASSTDREQYF. The CDR3 coding sequence is TGTGCCAGTAGTACGGACAGAGAGCAGTACTTC. The variable domain in full, completed from reference TRBV19 and TRBJ2-7, reads DGGITQSPKYLFRKEGQNVTLSCEQNLNHDAMYWYRQDPGQGLRLIYYSQIVNDFQKGDIAEGYSVSREKKESFPLTVTSAQKNPTAFYLCASSTDREQYFGPGTRLTVT.

The chain recombines TRBV2 with TRBJ1-1; D remains unclear. Germline V CDR1 and CDR2: SNHLY, FYNNEI. CDR3 length: 13 amino acids. V dropped 6 bases and J dropped 5 bases, with 13 bases sitting between them. The CDR3 DNA reads TGTGCCAGCAGCCTATCCCGTCTAACTGAAGCTTTCTTT. It specifies CASSLSRLTEAFF.

The rearrangement joins TRBV6-5 to TRBJ1-5; maybe TRBD1 (5 bases). V was trimmed by 7 bases and J by 6 bases, leaving 19 bases between them. Germline V gene sequence: CDR1 MNHEY, CDR2 SVGAGI. The CDR3 contains 15 residues. CDR3 DNA sequence: TGTGCCAGCAAGTTACTCGCAGGGATTGGTCAGCCCCAGCATTTT. Amino acid sequence: CASKLLAGIGQPQHF.

This chain links TRBV25-1 with TRBJ2-7; D is uncertain. The CDR3 has 15 residues. Germline lookup yields CDR1 MGHDK and CDR2 SYGVNS. The germline V and J ends were trimmed by 3 bases and 4 bases, with 16 bases remaining between them. The CDR3 DNA reads TGTGCCAGCAGTGATTGGTCTGGCAGGCCTTACGAGCAGTACTTC. Translated: CASSDWSGRPYEQYF.

This chain links TRBV7-2 with TRBJ1-5; 7 positions agree with TRBD1. V dropped 1 base and J dropped 2; count of bases not matched to a gene: 5. From germline, CDR1 is SGHTA and CDR2 FQGNSA. The CDR3 contains 16 residues. The CDR3 bases are TGTGCCAGCAGCTTAGGGCAGGGGGGCGGCAATCAGCCCCAGCATTTT. Its translation is CASSLGQGGGNQPQHF.

The CDR3 DNA reads TGTGCCAGCAGCTCCGTTAAGGGACAGGGGAAGGGGGCCAACGTCCTGACTTTC. As protein: CASSSVKGQGKGANVLTF. The chain recombines TRBV7-3 with TRBJ2-6, with 10 bases lining up with TRBD1. Per germline, CDR1 SGHTA and CDR2 FQGTGA. V lost 4 bases and J lost 4; bases outside the gene matches: 10. This CDR3 is 18 amino acids long.

The rearrangement joins TRBV10-1 to TRBJ2-3; 9 bases are shared with TRBD1. Looked up from germline, CDR1 is WNHNN and CDR2 is SYGVQD (reference sequence). J was trimmed by 3 bases and V by 4 bases; bases with no gene match: 5. The CDR3 sequence is 15 residues long. CDR3: CASSAGTGRTDTQYF. The DNA for the CDR3 is TGCGCCAGCAGTGCGGGGACAGGGAGGACAGATACGCAGTATTTT.

This clone was seen a handful of times. This rearrangement joins TRBV30 to TRBJ1-1; D is perhaps TRBD1 (5 bases). This CDR3 has 12 amino acids. V shed 4 bases and J shed 0 bases, with 6 bases lying between them. CDR1 and CDR2 from the germline V gene are GTSNPN and SVGIG (reference sequence). CDR3 in amino acids: CAWTQVNTEAFF. The CDR3 DNA is TGTGCCTGGACACAGGTGAACACTGAAGCTTTCTTT.

The CDR3 is CASSGGQGVNQPQHF. In DNA form, the CDR3 reads TGTGCCAGCAGCGGAGGACAGGGAGTAAACCAGCCCCAGCATTTT. The rearrangement links TRBV5-8 to TRBJ1-5, with 8 positions matching TRBD1. Germline values: CDR1 SGHTS, CDR2 YDEGEE. The CDR3 sequence is 15 residues long. The ends lost 4 bases at V and 7 bases at J; junction bases unmatched: 10.